This TCR beta chain comes out of a study of shared clonotypes between healthy human individuals. Here immunoSEQ multiplex PCR was the method, and the copy in TCRdb shows in-frame clones only, minus some. The table includes approximately 340,000 clones, less than 85% detected once. Trimming left V 2 bases short and J 2 bases short, with 14 bases between. Germline CDR1 reads MGHRA; CDR2 reads YSYEKL. The CDR3 has 16 amino acids. Sequenced material: memory CD4+ T cells sorted from blood. The subset denotes: CD45RA-negative fraction. The chain uses TRBV4-1 and TRBJ2-3; no firm D call. The TCR comes from a man in his thirties or forties in good health. The DNA of the CDR3 is TGCGCCAGCAGCCAATATCTTGCTAGGCCCACAGATACGCAGTATTTT. Protein: CASSQYLARPTDTQYF.